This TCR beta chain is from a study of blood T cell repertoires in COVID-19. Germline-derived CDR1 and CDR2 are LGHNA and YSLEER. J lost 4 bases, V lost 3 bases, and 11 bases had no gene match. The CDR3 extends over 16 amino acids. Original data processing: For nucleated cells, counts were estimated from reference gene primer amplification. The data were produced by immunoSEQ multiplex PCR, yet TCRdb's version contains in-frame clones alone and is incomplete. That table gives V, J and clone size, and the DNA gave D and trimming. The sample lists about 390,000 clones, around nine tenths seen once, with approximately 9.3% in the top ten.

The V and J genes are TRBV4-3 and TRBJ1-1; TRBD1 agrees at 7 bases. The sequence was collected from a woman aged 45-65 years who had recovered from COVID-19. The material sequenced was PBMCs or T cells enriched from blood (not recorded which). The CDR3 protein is CASSQSTDRVGTEAFF. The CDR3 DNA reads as TGCGCCAGCAGCCAGAGTACCGACAGGGTGGGCACTGAAGCTTTCTTT.